The 6 T cell receptor beta chains listed next were all sequenced from one sample in a study of blood T cell repertoires in COVID-19. Profiled with immunoSEQ multiplex PCR; TCRdb holds only in-frame clones, not every one. This repertoire shows a few hundred thousand clones, approximately 80% found once; its top ten account for 14% to 15%. What was sequenced was PBMCs or T cells enriched from blood (not recorded which). The receptors were sampled from a man aged 40-49 years who had recovered from COVID-19.

The chain recombines TRBV19 with TRBJ2-1; TRBD2 matches at 11 bases. The germline gives CDR1 LNHDA, CDR2 SQIVND (reference sequence). J was trimmed by 5 bases and V by 6 bases; bases with no gene match: 6. This CDR3 is 15 amino acids long. The CDR3 nucleotides are TGTGCCAGTAGCCTGACTAGCGGGGTTCACAATGAGCAGTTCTTC. Its protein is CASSLTSGVHNEQFF.

The chain combines TRBV18 with TRBJ1-2, with unresolved D. CDR1 and CDR2 from the germline V gene are KGHSH and LQKENI. This CDR3 contains 16 residues. Trimming cost V 1 base and J 3 bases, with 15 bases left between them. The CDR3 coding sequence is TGTGCCAGCTCACCACGATTGGAGGGAAACGACTATGGCTACACCTTC. This codes for CASSPRLEGNDYGYTF.

The V call is TRBV28, the J call TRBJ2-1; D unresolved. V was shortened by 6 bases and J by 2 bases, with 11 bases between the two germline ends. CDR3 length: 14 amino acids. CDR1 is MDHEN, CDR2 SYDVKM, per germline. In DNA form, the CDR3 reads TGTGCCAGCAGCACGGTGGGCCCCTACAATGAGCAGTTCTTC. Translating it yields CASSTVGPYNEQFF.

The chain is built from TRBV19 and TRBJ1-6; no definite D call. The CDR3 runs to 16 residues. Trimming took 3 bases from V and 7 from J, leaving 16 bases between them. Germline CDR1 is LNHDA and CDR2 is SQIVND (reference sequence). As DNA, the CDR3 is TGTGCCAGTAGTATTCACGGGCCACTAGAGAATTCACCCCTCCACTTT. It is translated as CASSIHGPLENSPLHF.

The gene calls are TRBV7-9 and TRBJ2-7; the match to TRBD1 covers 8 bases. V was pared by 6 bases and J by 3 bases, with 13 bases of the junction left unmatched. The CDR3 is made up of 16 amino acids. From germline, CDR1 is SEHNR and CDR2 FQNEAQ (reference sequence). CDR3 protein: CASRTPTGEGGYEQYF. CDR3 DNA sequence: TGTGCCAGCAGAACCCCGACAGGGGAAGGGGGCTACGAGCAGTACTTC.

V usage is TRBV12-2 and J usage is TRBJ2-5; the D segment call TRBD2 is taken from the table without a DNA check. TRBV12-2 is a pseudogene. The CDR3 contains 19 residues. CDR3 sequence reads: CASRLSEREESPFQETQYF. CDR3 nucleotides: TGTGCAAGTCGCTTATCTGAGCGGGAGGAATCGCCATTTCAAGAGACCCAGTACTTC.